This passage covers 9 T cell receptor beta chains from one sample sequenced in a study of blood T cell repertoires in COVID-19. Method: immunoSEQ multiplex PCR; TCRdb's copy keeps in-frame clones and lacks some. The repertoire holds approximately 240,000 clones, 80% to 85% seen once, with 2% to 2.5% in the top ten. Material for sequencing was peripheral blood. Receptors were obtained from a woman aged 55-70 years with acute or convalescent COVID-19.

This rearrangement joins TRBV5-4 to TRBJ1-2; D unclear. The CDR3 totals 13 residues. Trimming left V 0 bases short and J 4 bases short, with 7 bases between. Germline CDR1 and CDR2: SGHNT and YYREEE (reference sequence). As DNA, the CDR3 is TGTGCCAGCAGCTTGGCCGGGAGCTATGGCTACACCTTC. Its translation: CASSLAGSYGYTF.

The chain recombines TRBV18 with TRBJ2-3, with 14 bases that match TRBD2. Losses at the gene ends were 0 bases for V and 2 bases for J; bases not matched to a gene: 1. The CDR3 length is 17 residues. From germline, CDR1 is KGHSH and CDR2 LQKENI. Here the CDR3 DNA reads TGTGCCAGCTCACCACCGACTAGCGGGGGGGCCACAGATACGCAGTATTTT. Its translation: CASSPPTSGGATDTQYF.

In DNA form, the CDR3 reads TGCGCCAGCAGCTTGGGGGGGACAGGGTGGTCGGAGACCCAGTACTTC. This gives the protein CASSLGGTGWSETQYF. The chain has TRBV5-1 and TRBJ2-5, with 9 bases fitting TRBD1. Trimming cost V 0 bases and J 5 bases; bases outside gene matches: 8. The germline V gene has CDR1 SGHRS and CDR2 YFSETQ. The CDR3 has 16 amino acids.

The chain combines TRBV3-1 (or the pseudogene TRBV3-2) with TRBJ2-7; unclear D gene. This CDR3 is built from 11 residues. CDR1 LGHDT and CDR2 YNNKEL come from the germline V gene (reference sequence). Trimming removed 6 bases from V and 7 bases from J, with 10 bases in between. In nucleotides, the CDR3 is TGTGCCAGCAGTACCTTCAGGGAGCAGTACTTC. This codes for CASSTFREQYF.

This chain joins TRBV12-3 or TRBV12-4 and TRBJ1-2, with 8 nucleotides matching TRBD1. The trim removed 5 bases at V and 6 bases at J, leaving 5 bases unmatched. The CDR3 covers 13 residues. CDR3 sequence: CASSVTGANGYTF. The CDR3 DNA sequence: TGTGCCAGCAGTGTGACAGGGGCCAATGGCTACACCTTC.

The chain has TRBV5-1 and TRBJ1-2; 8 bases fit TRBD1. CDR3 length: 16 residues. In germline, CDR1 is SGHRS, CDR2 YFSETQ. V gave up 3 bases and J gave up 3 bases; unmatched junction bases: 10. This CDR3 reads CASSSSGQGSDYGYTF. Written as DNA, the CDR3 is TGCGCCAGCAGCTCCTCCGGACAGGGTAGTGACTATGGCTACACCTTC.

This chain connects TRBV5-4 to TRBJ2-6; 10 bases are a match to TRBD1. Looked up from germline, CDR1 is SGHNT and CDR2 is YYREEE (reference sequence). This CDR3 has 17 residues. Trimming at V came to 3 bases and at J to 1 base, leaving 4 bases not matched to a gene. This CDR3 reads CASSSGQGKSGANVLTF. The CDR3 DNA reads as TGTGCCAGCAGCTCGGGACAGGGGAAGTCTGGGGCCAACGTCCTGACTTTC.

The rearrangement joins TRBV20-1 to TRBJ2-1; the match to TRBD1 covers 7 bases. In germline, CDR1 is DFQATT, CDR2 SNEGSKA (reference sequence). The CDR3 runs 15 residues. V gave up 3 bases and J gave up 3 bases; unmatched junction bases: 8. The CDR3 here is CSASPPGTDYNEQFF. The CDR3 nucleotides read TGCAGTGCTAGTCCCCCCGGGACAGACTACAATGAGCAGTTCTTC.

The V gene is TRBV6-6, the J gene TRBJ1-6; D remains ambiguous. The CDR3 sequence is 16 residues long. Deletions cut 0 bases from V and 0 bases from J, with 6 bases between. From germline, CDR1 is MNHNY and CDR2 SVGAGI (reference sequence). CDR3 residues: CASSYSGVSYNSPLHF. In nucleotides, the CDR3 is TGTGCCAGCAGTTACTCGGGAGTCTCCTATAATTCACCCCTCCACTTT.